These 13 T cell receptor beta chains originate from one sample sequenced in a study of vaccination effects on CD4 cells after COVID-19. Here immunoSEQ multiplex PCR was the method, and the copy in TCRdb shows in-frame clones only, minus some. Found here are fewer than 40,000 clones, just under 85% of them singletons; the top ten hold just under 2%. After expansion with viral peptide pools in the ViraFEST assay, antigen-specific CD4+ T cells were sequenced. Researchers isolated CD4+ T cells once about eleven days of culture had elapsed. Participants were given two doses of BNT162b2 or mRNA-1273 vaccine. No antigen has been assigned to these receptors. The sequencing here drew on CD4+ T cells from PBMCs cultured with HCoV-NL63 spike peptides, taken after COVID-19 vaccination. These receptors were collected from a human donor who received a COVID-19 vaccine. Some clones in this sample may be carry-over from other donors' samples.

This clone appeared a few times. CDR3 in DNA: TGTGCCAGCAAAGGTACGATCACAGATACGCAGTATTTT. This codes for CASKGTITDTQYF. The chain couples TRBV6-5 to TRBJ2-3; D is unresolved. The length of the CDR3 is 13 residues. Germline V lookup: CDR1 MNHEY, CDR2 SVGAGI. Trimming shortened V by 7 bases and J by 2 bases, and 10 bases separated the two germline ends.

The rearrangement links TRBV2 to TRBJ2-7, with 12 bases matching TRBD2. Germline V gene sequence: CDR1 SNHLY, CDR2 FYNNEI. This CDR3 region has 17 residues. The V and J ends lost 0 bases and 6 bases, in that order; junction bases with no gene match: 9. The CDR3 here is CASSEAPWLAGGREQYV. CDR3 nucleotides: TGTGCCAGCAGTGAAGCGCCATGGCTAGCGGGGGGGCGCGAGCAGTACGTC.

This chain links TRBV5-6 with TRBJ1-5; D uncertain. V lost 10 bases and J 5 bases, leaving 13 bases between the germline ends. The CDR3 has 12 amino acids. Per germline, CDR1 SGHDT and CDR2 YYEEEE. The CDR3 DNA reads as TGTGCCGGGCGGGCTGGGGATCAGCCCCAGCATTTT. This translates into CAGRAGDQPQHF.

V is TRBV3-1 (or the pseudogene TRBV3-2) and J is TRBJ1-2; tentatively, D is TRBD1 (6 bases). This CDR3 comprises 14 residues. Trimming pared 2 bases from V and 4 bases from J, leaving 11 bases between. CDR1 is LGHDT and CDR2 is YNNKEL in the germline V gene (reference sequence). The CDR3 DNA is TGTGCCAGCAGCCAAACCCAGGGGACCTATGGCTACACCTTC. Translating it yields CASSQTQGTYGYTF.

The rearrangement joins TRBV6-5 to TRBJ2-3; D unresolved. The CDR3 covers 14 residues. CDR1 and CDR2 from the germline V gene are MNHEY and SVGAGI. Trimming took 8 bases from V and 4 from J, leaving 16 bases between them. Written as DNA, the CDR3 is TGTGCCAGCTCACTCGGCACAGTATCAGATACGCAGTATTTT. It is translated as CASSLGTVSDTQYF.

This clone was seen a few times. V usage is TRBV19 and J usage is TRBJ2-7; D not certain. The germline CDR1 and CDR2 sequences are LNHDA and SQIVND (reference sequence). The CDR3 has 13 residues. Trimming removed 10 bases at V and 7 bases at J, with 20 bases between. In DNA, the CDR3 is TGTGCCACCACGCCTCTTAAGCTTTATGAGCAGTACGTC. It specifies CATTPLKLYEQYV.

The chain couples TRBV7-2 to TRBJ2-1; D not resolved. CDR1 and CDR2 (germline): SGHTA, FQGNSA. The V end lost 1 base, the J end lost 6 bases, and 7 bases lay between the germline ends. This CDR3 has 13 amino acids. The CDR3 here is CASSLGWGNEQFF. In DNA, the CDR3 is TGTGCCAGCAGCTTAGGTTGGGGCAATGAGCAGTTCTTC.

This chain uses TRBV5-1 with TRBJ2-6, with unresolved D. Trimming removed 0 bases from V and 0 bases from J, with 7 bases in between. This CDR3 has 16 amino acids. Germline V gives CDR1 SGHRS, CDR2 YFSETQ. CDR3 sequence: CASSLVGSSGANVLTF. The DNA for the CDR3 is TGCGCCAGCAGCTTGGTAGGGTCCTCTGGGGCCAACGTCCTGACTTTC.

This chain uses TRBV7-9 with TRBJ2-3; TRBD1 agrees at 7 bases. Germline values: CDR1 SEHNR, CDR2 FQNEAQ (reference sequence). The trim removed 0 bases at V and 5 bases at J, leaving 5 bases unmatched. The CDR3 runs to 15 residues. The CDR3 protein is CASSLARQGRDTQYF. CDR3 DNA sequence: TGTGCCAGCAGCTTAGCGCGACAGGGTAGAGATACGCAGTATTTT. Supplemented by reference TRBV7-9 and TRBJ2-3, the full variable domain reads DTGVSQNPRHKITKRGQNVTFRCDPISEHNRLYWYRQTLGQGPEFLTYFQNEAQLEKSRLLSDRFSAERPKGSFSTLEIQRTEQGDSAMYLCASSLARQGRDTQYFGPGTRLTVL.

The CDR3 coding sequence is TGCGCCAGCAGGGTGGGGACTGAAGAGACCCAGTACTTC. Its translation: CASRVGTEETQYF. The rearrangement uses TRBV5-1 and TRBJ2-5; perhaps TRBD2 as D (6 bases). The V gene's germline CDR1 is SGHRS and CDR2 YFSETQ. Between the trimmed V and J ends, which lost 5 bases and 3 bases, there was a span of 11 bases. The CDR3 totals 13 residues.

This chain links TRBV5-1 with TRBJ2-5; 11 bases match TRBD2. The germline CDR1 and CDR2 sequences are SGHRS and YFSETQ. V shed 6 bases, J shed 3 bases, and the junction held 4 bases outside the gene matches. The CDR3 totals 14 residues. The CDR3 DNA sequence: TGCGCCAGCAAAGGACTAGCGGGTGAAGAGACCCAGTACTTC. Residues: CASKGLAGEETQYF.

The chain employs TRBV5-1 and TRBJ2-3; no definite D call. Germline CDR1 reads SGHRS; CDR2 reads YFSETQ. Between the trimmed V and J ends, which lost 5 bases and 2 bases, there was a span of 12 bases. The CDR3 totals 14 residues. CDR3 in amino acids: CASSPHGITDTQYF. The CDR3 DNA reads as TGCGCCAGCAGTCCCCACGGTATCACAGATACGCAGTATTTT.

The chain employs TRBV11-2 and TRBJ2-3; D remains unclear. The germline V gene has CDR1 SGHAT and CDR2 FQNNGV. Trimming took 1 base from V and 0 from J, leaving 14 bases between them. The CDR3 consists of 17 residues. The CDR3 nucleotides are TGTGCCAGCAGCTTAGTCCTCCGGGTACTTAGCACAGATACGCAGTATTTT. Encoded protein: CASSLVLRVLSTDTQYF.